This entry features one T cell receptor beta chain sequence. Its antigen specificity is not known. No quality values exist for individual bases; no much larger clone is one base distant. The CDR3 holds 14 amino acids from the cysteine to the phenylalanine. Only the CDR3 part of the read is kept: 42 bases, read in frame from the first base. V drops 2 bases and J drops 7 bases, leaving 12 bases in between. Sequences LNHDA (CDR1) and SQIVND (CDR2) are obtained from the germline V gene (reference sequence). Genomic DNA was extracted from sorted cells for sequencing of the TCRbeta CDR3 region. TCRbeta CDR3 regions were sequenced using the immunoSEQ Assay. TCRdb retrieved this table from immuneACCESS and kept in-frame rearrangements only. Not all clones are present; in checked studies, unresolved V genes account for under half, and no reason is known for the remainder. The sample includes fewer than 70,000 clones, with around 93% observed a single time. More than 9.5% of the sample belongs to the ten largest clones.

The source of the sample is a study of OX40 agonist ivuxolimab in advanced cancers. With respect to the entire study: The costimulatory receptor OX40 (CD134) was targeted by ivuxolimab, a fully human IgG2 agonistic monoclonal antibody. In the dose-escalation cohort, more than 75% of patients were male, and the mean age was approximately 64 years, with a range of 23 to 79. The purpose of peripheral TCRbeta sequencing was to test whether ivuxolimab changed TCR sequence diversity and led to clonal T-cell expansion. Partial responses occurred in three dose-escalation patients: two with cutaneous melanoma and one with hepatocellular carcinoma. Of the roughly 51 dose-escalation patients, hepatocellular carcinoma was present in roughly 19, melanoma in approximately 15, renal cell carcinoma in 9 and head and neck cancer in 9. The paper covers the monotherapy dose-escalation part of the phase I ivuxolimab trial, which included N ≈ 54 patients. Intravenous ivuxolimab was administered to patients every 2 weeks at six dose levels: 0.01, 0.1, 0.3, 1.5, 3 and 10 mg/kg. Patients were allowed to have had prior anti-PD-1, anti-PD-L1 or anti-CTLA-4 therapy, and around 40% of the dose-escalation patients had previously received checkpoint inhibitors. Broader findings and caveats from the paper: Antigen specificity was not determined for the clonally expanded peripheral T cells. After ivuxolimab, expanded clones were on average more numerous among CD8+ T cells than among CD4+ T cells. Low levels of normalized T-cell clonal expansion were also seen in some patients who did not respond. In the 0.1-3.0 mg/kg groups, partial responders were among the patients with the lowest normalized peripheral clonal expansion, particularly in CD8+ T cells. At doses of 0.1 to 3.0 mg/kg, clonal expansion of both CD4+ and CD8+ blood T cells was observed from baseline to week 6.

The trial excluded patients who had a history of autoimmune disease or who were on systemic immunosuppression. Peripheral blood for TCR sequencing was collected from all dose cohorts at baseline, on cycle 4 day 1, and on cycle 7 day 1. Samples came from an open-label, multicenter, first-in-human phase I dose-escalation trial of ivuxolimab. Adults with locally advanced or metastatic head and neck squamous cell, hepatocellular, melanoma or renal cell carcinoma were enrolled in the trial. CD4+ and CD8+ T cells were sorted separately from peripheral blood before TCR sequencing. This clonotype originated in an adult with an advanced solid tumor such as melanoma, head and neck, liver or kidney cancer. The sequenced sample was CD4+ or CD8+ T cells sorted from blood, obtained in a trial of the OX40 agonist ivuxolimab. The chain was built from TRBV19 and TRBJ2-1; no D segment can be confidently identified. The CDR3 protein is CASSIISGQNEQFF. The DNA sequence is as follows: TGTGCCAGTAGTATAATCTCCGGGCAAAATGAGCAGTTCTTC.